These 25 T cell receptor beta chains came from one sample sequenced in a study of blood T cells in healthy people across ages. A second 7 to 11 cycle PCR used barcoded and J-beta primers. Using its own MiXCR run on the 5' RACE reads, TCRdb lists one record per CDR3 protein. This sample carries nearly 1 million distinct CDR3 sequences, 51% of them seen once, and the ten largest clones take about a fifth. Material: blood. These receptors were taken from a woman aged 55 to 70 in good health.

This sequence joins TRBV7-8 and TRBJ1-1, with D maybe TRBD1 (5 bases). The CDR3 is 13 residues long. V was trimmed by 4 bases and J by 5 bases, leaving 11 bases between them. CDR1 is SGHVS and CDR2 is FQNEAQ in the germline V gene. The CDR3 region is CASSSFGGTEAFF. The CDR3 nucleotides are TGTGCCAGCAGCTCTTTCGGGGGGACTGAAGCTTTCTTT.

At least ten counts were recorded for this clonotype. The rearrangement links TRBV7-2 to TRBJ2-7; 12 bases map to TRBD2. CDR3 size: 15 residues. The germline CDR1 and CDR2 sequences are SGHTA and FQGNSA. V lost 3 bases to trimming and J lost 5 bases; unmatched junction nucleotides: 5. CDR3 loop: CASSFWTSGTHEQYF. The CDR3 region has the DNA TGTGCCAGCAGCTTCTGGACTAGCGGGACCCACGAGCAGTACTTC.

This clonotype was found many times. The chain is built from TRBV20-1 and TRBJ2-1; 10 nucleotides align to TRBD2. The CDR3 length is 19 residues. Germline CDR1 and CDR2: DFQATT and SNEGSKA (reference sequence). The trim removed 5 bases at V and 4 bases at J, leaving 20 bases unmatched. For the CDR3, the DNA is TGCAGTGCTCGTGGAATAAGCGGGAGGGCCTCCAGACTTTACAATGAGCAGTTCTTC. Amino acids: CSARGISGRASRLYNEQFF.

This clonotype was recorded only once. The V gene is TRBV20-1, the J gene TRBJ1-2; the D gene is possibly TRBD1 (5 bases). This CDR3 is built from 13 residues. The V gene's germline CDR1 is DFQATT and CDR2 SNEGSKA (reference sequence). The V gene lost 3 bases and the J gene lost 7 bases, with 15 bases spanning the gap. CDR3 protein: CSASHGREAGYTF. The CDR3, as DNA: TGCAGTGCTAGTCACGGCAGGGAGGCTGGCTACACCTTC.

This clonotype has more than one count but fewer than ten. The gene calls are TRBV9 and TRBJ2-1; 9 positions agree with TRBD1. The CDR3 is 15 residues long. Per the germline V gene, CDR1 is SGDLS and CDR2 is YYNGEE. V shed 4 bases, J shed 7 bases, and the junction held 9 bases outside the gene matches. The CDR3 loop reads CASSSEGQGLNEQFF. The CDR3 DNA reads as TGTGCCAGCAGCTCGGAGGGACAGGGTTTGAATGAGCAGTTCTTC.

This clonotype was counted between two and nine times. The gene calls are TRBV6-2 or TRBV6-3 and TRBJ2-1, with D possibly matching TRBD2 (6 bases). This CDR3 contains 13 residues. Germline-derived CDR1 and CDR2 are MNHEY and SVGEGT. V was clipped by 8 bases and J by 6 bases, with 14 bases between them. The chain's CDR3 is CASLLAGANEQFF. The CDR3 nucleotides read TGTGCCAGCTTACTAGCCGGGGCCAATGAGCAGTTCTTC.

This clonotype was detected a few times. This rearrangement joins TRBV4-2 to TRBJ2-6; D gene ambiguous. The V gene lost 0 bases and the J gene lost 3 bases, with 15 bases spanning the gap. The germline CDR1 and CDR2 sequences are LGHNA and YNFKEQ. CDR3 size: 18 residues. The CDR3 coding sequence is TGTGCCAGCAGCCAAGATTTTCTGTTAGGGCTTGGGGCCAACGTCCTGACTTTC. Protein: CASSQDFLLGLGANVLTF.

The sample holds one count of this clonotype. The chain couples TRBV6-2 or TRBV6-3 to TRBJ2-3; 8 bases are shared with TRBD2. This CDR3 is 16 amino acids long. Looked up from germline, CDR1 is MNHEY and CDR2 is SVGEGT. The trim removed 6 bases at V and 6 bases at J, leaving 14 bases unmatched. CDR3 sequence reads: CASSTSRGAGADTQYF. The DNA for the CDR3 is TGTGCCAGCAGCACAAGCAGGGGAGCGGGAGCGGATACGCAGTATTTT.

This clonotype appeared many times. The chain employs TRBV29-1 and TRBJ2-5; perhaps TRBD1 as D (6 bases). This CDR3 comprises 13 residues. Germline CDR1 reads SQVTM; CDR2 reads ANQGSEA. Trimming pared 3 bases from V and 4 bases from J, leaving 12 bases between. DNA for the CDR3: TGCAGCGTTGATGGCGCAGGGGCAGAGACCCAGTACTTC. This translates into CSVDGAGAETQYF.

There are a few counts of this clonotype. The V and J genes are TRBV6-5 and TRBJ1-4; D not certain. Germline CDR1 is MNHEY and CDR2 is SVGAGI. Trimming took off 6 bases at V and 8 bases at J, with 13 bases between the two ends. The CDR3 sequence is 13 residues long. CDR3: CASSLTVDEKLFF. CDR3 sequence (DNA): TGTGCCAGCAGCCTCACGGTGGACGAAAAACTGTTTTTT.

The chain couples TRBV27 to TRBJ2-1, with 7 bases lining up with TRBD2. V was pared by 3 bases and J by 2 bases, with 16 bases of the junction left unmatched. Per germline, CDR1 MNHEY and CDR2 SMNVEV (reference sequence). This CDR3 comprises 19 residues. The CDR3 loop reads CASSFRHGGSSGTYNEQFF. CDR3 nucleotide sequence: TGTGCCAGCAGTTTCAGACACGGGGGATCCAGCGGGACCTACAATGAGCAGTTCTTC.

The gene calls are TRBV28 and TRBJ2-5; tentative D call: TRBD1 (5 bases). This CDR3 comprises 15 residues. The ends were cut back, 6 bases at V and 5 bases at J, with 19 bases in the middle. CDR1 is MDHEN and CDR2 is SYDVKM in the germline V gene. The CDR3 DNA reads as TGTGCCAGCAGCATCAGACTTAGGGGTTGGGAGACCCAGTACTTC. Protein: CASSIRLRGWETQYF.

This clonotype has a handful of counts. The chain is built from TRBV7-3 and TRBJ2-2, with D perhaps being TRBD1 or TRBD2 (6 bases each). Germline V gene sequence: CDR1 SGHTA, CDR2 FQGTGA. The CDR3 totals 15 residues. V shed 1 base and J shed 5 bases, with 11 bases lying between them. DNA for the CDR3: TGTGCCAGCAGCTTAAAGGGGGGAAGGACCGGGGAGCTGTTTTTT. Residues: CASSLKGGRTGELFF.

The rearrangement uses TRBV18 and TRBJ2-5, with D possibly matching TRBD1 (6 bases). Looked up from germline, CDR1 is KGHSH and CDR2 is LQKENI. Trimming left V 5 bases short and J 4 bases short, with 14 bases between. The CDR3 extends over 14 amino acids. The CDR3 region has the DNA TGTGCCAGCTCAAAACAGGGTCGGGGAGAGACCCAGTACTTC. Its protein product is CASSKQGRGETQYF.

The chain combines TRBV28 with TRBJ2-4, with TRBD1 matching over 7 bases. With V trimmed by 0 bases and J by 3 bases, 2 bases remained unmatched. CDR3 length: 15 residues. The germline gives CDR1 MDHEN, CDR2 SYDVKM. In DNA form, the CDR3 reads TGTGCCAGCAGTTTATGGTCAGGGGGCAAAAACATTCAGTACTTC. As protein: CASSLWSGGKNIQYF.

The rearrangement joins TRBV4-3 to TRBJ2-6; D is unresolved. The CDR3 is 17 amino acids. The ends were cut back, 0 bases at V and 0 bases at J, with 9 bases in the middle. Germline lookup yields CDR1 LGHNA and CDR2 YSLEER. CDR3 DNA: TGCGCCAGCAGCCAAGATTTTAGAAGCTCTGGGGCCAACGTCCTGACTTTC. Its translation: CASSQDFRSSGANVLTF.

This clonotype was seen at least ten times. This chain connects TRBV4-1 to TRBJ2-3; 9 bases align to TRBD2. Germline trimming cut 3 bases from V and 4 bases from J; bases unmatched to any gene: 8. Germline CDR1 is MGHRA and CDR2 is YSYEKL. The CDR3 runs 16 residues. The CDR3 bases are TGCGCCAGCAGCCAGCATCCTAGCGGGGTGGCAGATACGCAGTATTTT. It specifies CASSQHPSGVADTQYF.

The chain couples TRBV4-2 to TRBJ2-3; D unresolved. The CDR3 is 14 residues long. The germline CDR1 and CDR2 sequences are LGHNA and YNFKEQ. Trimming removed 0 bases at V and 7 bases at J, with 11 bases between. CDR3 amino acids: CASSQELATHTQYF. In DNA, the CDR3 is TGTGCCAGCAGCCAAGAGCTGGCTACACATACGCAGTATTTT.

This clonotype came up a few times. J is TRBJ2-7 and V is TRBV3-1; 8 nucleotides align to TRBD2. After removal of 1 base from V and 0 bases from J, the junction contained 2 bases not matched to a gene. Germline CDR1 and CDR2: LGHDT and YNNKEL (reference sequence). This CDR3 has 15 residues. CDR3 loop: CASSQALAASYEQYF. As DNA, the CDR3 is TGTGCCAGCAGCCAAGCACTAGCGGCCTCCTACGAGCAGTACTTC.

The chain has TRBV9 and TRBJ1-6; the match to TRBD1 covers 8 bases. This CDR3 has 15 residues. The junction had 6 bases not matched to a gene; V was cut back by 0 bases and J by 10 bases. Germline-derived CDR1 and CDR2 are SGDLS and YYNGEE. The CDR3 spells CASSVGGRGQSPLHF. In DNA, the CDR3 is TGTGCCAGCAGCGTAGGTGGCAGGGGGCAGTCACCCCTCCACTTT.

V is TRBV5-1 and J is TRBJ2-5; 9 positions agree with TRBD2. With 0 bases clipped from V and 2 bases from J, the junction kept 5 bases outside the gene matches. Germline CDR1 SGHRS, CDR2 YFSETQ. The CDR3 loop spans 16 amino acids. The CDR3 reads CASSLGLAEKQETQYF. DNA for the CDR3: TGCGCCAGCAGCTTGGGACTAGCGGAGAAACAAGAGACCCAGTACTTC. Using reference TRBV5-1 and TRBJ2-5 for the parts outside the CDR3, the full variable domain is KAGVTQTPRYLIKTRGQQVTLSCSPISGHRSVSWYQQTPGQGLQFLFEYFSETQRNKGNFPGRFSGRQFSNSRSEMNVSTLELGDSALYLCASSLGLAEKQETQYFGPGTRLLVL.

This rearrangement joins TRBV2 to TRBJ1-5, with a possible D match to TRBD1 (5 bases). The CDR3 extends over 14 amino acids. V shed 11 bases and J shed 4 bases, with 18 bases lying between them. Germline-derived CDR1 and CDR2 are SNHLY and FYNNEI. The CDR3 nucleotides read TGTGCCGTAGACGGGCTGCGGGGGAATCAGCCCCAGCATTTT. As protein: CAVDGLRGNQPQHF.

The chain couples TRBV6-5 to TRBJ2-4; D gene uncertain. V gave up 4 bases and J gave up 0 bases, with 7 bases separating them. The CDR3 is 14 residues long. CDR1 is MNHEY and CDR2 is SVGAGI in the germline V gene. The CDR3 loop is CASSSLGAKNIQYF. The CDR3 DNA reads as TGTGCCAGCAGTTCTCTAGGAGCCAAAAACATTCAGTACTTC.

This clonotype was found a few times. V and J are TRBV12-3 or TRBV12-4 and TRBJ1-6, with TRBD1 matching 9 bases. The CDR3 spans 16 residues. The ends lost 2 bases at V and 10 bases at J; junction bases unmatched: 9. CDR3 nucleotide sequence: TGTGCCAGCAGTTTAATGGGGACAGGGTTGGACTCACCCCTCCACTTT. The encoded protein is CASSLMGTGLDSPLHF.

This chain connects TRBV29-1 to TRBJ2-1; a weak D match, TRBD1 (6 bases). Germline V lookup: CDR1 SQVTM, CDR2 ANQGSEA. Trimming pared 0 bases from V and 8 bases from J, leaving 8 bases between. The CDR3 runs 12 residues. The CDR3: CSVEEQGYEQFF. The CDR3 DNA sequence: TGCAGCGTTGAAGAGCAGGGGTATGAGCAGTTCTTC.